This entry is about one TCR beta chain. The antigen remains unidentified. Mismatch with germline at one junction end may stem from a read error. Nominally healthy donors were sampled, though unrecorded immune exposures were likely. The data stem from a study of cytomegalovirus exposure and HLA in healthy donors. General study points: About 87% or about 30% of the time was how often most TCR beta V segments were productive, according to an earlier analysis. A missense DCLRE1C variant was associated with V- and J-gene trimming of TCR beta chains in a later analysis, and an independent cohort replicated the association.

The CDR3 runs 15 residues. Germline CDR1 is SGHVS and CDR2 is FNYEAQ. PCR employed 60 Vbeta and 13 Jbeta primers. Clones were sequenced by immunoSEQ multiplex PCR, and TCRdb holds only the in-frame ones, with some missing. The table shows under 150,000 clones, with 82% occurring only once. This sequence was found in a woman aged 45-65 years in good health and CMV-seropositive. The sample taken for sequencing was PBMCs. V is TRBV7-6 and J is TRBJ2-7, with TRBD2 matching over 9 bases. This chain's CDR3 is CASSLGSAGGREQCF. CDR3 sequence (DNA): TGTGCCAGCAGCTTAGGGTCGGCGGGAGGGCGGGAGCAGTGCTTC.